What follows describes a single TCR beta chain. Its specific antigen is unknown. Per-base quality was not reported, and no clone a single base away is much larger than it. Whole blood was collected in K2EDTA tubes by collaborating institutions according to the institutions' own protocols. For TCRbeta analysis, collaborator samples were shipped as frozen whole blood, as isolated PBMCs, or as DNA extracted from either sample type. TCRbeta CDR3 regions were amplified from genomic DNA by means of the immunoSEQ Assay, a bias-controlled multiplex PCR. The authors' analysis ran thus. Within the assay, amplification of reference gene primers was used to estimate how many nucleated cells each sample contained. To quantify the absolute abundance of each unique TCRbeta CDR3 rearrangement, sequence reads were collapsed and filtered. For each sample, productive Simpson clonality was calculated as the square root of Simpson's diversity index across productive rearrangements. This immuneACCESS table, as held by TCRdb, lists in-frame sequences with V and J called but not all clones. Of the missing ones, under half trace to an unresolved V gene in checked studies; the others have no known cause. The V and J calls and clone size are taken from that table; D and trimming were inferred from the DNA. Within this sample are about 110,000 clones, with roughly 88% of them counted one time only. 2.4% of the sample is in the top ten clones.

The data were obtained in a study of blood T cell repertoires in COVID-19 (dated by TCRdb to the early 2020s). Regarding the study in general: Samples covering the acute and convalescent phases of COVID-19 were provided by collaborators in the United States, Italy and Spain. The prospective study material was composed of cDNA or gDNA derived from T cells, B-cell-depleted T cells, or PBMCs. Subjects who had been exposed to COVID-19, were actively infected with it, or had recovered from it provided the deeply sampled blood TCRbeta repertoires that made up the dataset. A freely available public database, intended as a resource for researchers studying the immune response to SARS-CoV-2, is where the repertoires were released. Samples were obtained from the ongoing ImmuneRACE study (first 160 participants) and from approximately 1,200 subjects provided by 6 global collaborators. Sample metadata almost always included a de-identified subject ID, COVID-19 status, age in years and sex. HLA class I and class II types, where available, came from metadata supplied by the sample provider rather than from assay-based typing.

According to the germline V gene, CDR1 reads MNHEY and CDR2 reads SVGAGI. Unmatched junction bases come to 9, with V trimmed by 5 bases and J by 11 bases. The CDR3 runs 13 amino acids, cysteine and phenylalanine included. Only the CDR3 portion is preserved as DNA: 39 bases, with reading frame beginning at the first base. Study-level results and caveats: How much clinical and demographic metadata was included differed by source and by participant, and the metadata was provided uncurated.

The origin of this receptor is a human donor in a cohort sampled during active COVID-19. Sequences were obtained from peripheral blood. The chain joins TRBV6-5 to TRBJ1-1, and TRBD1 aligns with 9 junction nucleotides. CDR3 loop: CASSTGTGRAAFF. The DNA sequence is given as TGTGCCAGCAGTACCGGGACAGGGAGAGCGGCTTTCTTT.